These 5 T cell receptor beta chains share one sample of origin, sequenced in a study of T cell responses to AZD1222 COVID-19 vaccine. Here immunoSEQ multiplex PCR was the method, and the copy in TCRdb shows in-frame clones only, minus some. The repertoire holds roughly 170,000 clones, with about 90% as singletons. The input for sequencing was peripheral blood, taken on day 0 of AZD1222 vaccination. These receptors were taken from an adult in good health.

V and J are TRBV3-1 (or the pseudogene TRBV3-2) and TRBJ1-1; D is ambiguous. Trimming shortened V by 5 bases and J by 1 base, and 14 bases separated the two germline ends. Germline CDR1 is LGHDT and CDR2 is YNNKEL (reference sequence). The CDR3 consists of 15 residues. The CDR3 here is CASSWRRQSNTEAFF. The CDR3 DNA reads as TGTGCCAGCAGCTGGCGCAGGCAGTCGAACACTGAAGCTTTCTTT.

This chain connects TRBV7-2 to TRBJ2-1; TRBD2 matches at 8 bases. This CDR3 region has 15 residues. The ends lost 1 base at V and 6 bases at J; junction bases unmatched: 5. Germline V gives CDR1 SGHTA, CDR2 FQGNSA. The CDR3 protein is CASSLGSGGPNEQFF. CDR3 coding DNA: TGTGCCAGCAGCTTAGGCAGCGGGGGCCCCAATGAGCAGTTCTTC.

The rearrangement links TRBV4-2 to TRBJ1-4; TRBD1 aligns across 8 bases. V was clipped by 0 bases and J by 7 bases; unmatched bases: 7. The CDR3 length is 16 residues. Germline values: CDR1 LGHNA, CDR2 YNFKEQ. The CDR3 loop reads CASSQDISGGPEKLFF. In DNA form, the CDR3 reads TGTGCCAGCAGCCAAGATATTTCAGGGGGCCCTGAAAAACTGTTTTTT.

The chain is built from TRBV9 and TRBJ2-1; 14 bases are shared with TRBD2. V was pared by 3 bases and J by 6 bases, with 2 bases of the junction left unmatched. Per germline, CDR1 SGDLS and CDR2 YYNGEE. The CDR3 has 15 amino acids. The CDR3 nucleotides read TGTGCCAGCAGCGGACTAGCGGGAGGGCGCAATGAGCAGTTCTTC. This encodes CASSGLAGGRNEQFF.

This clone was seen only once. The CDR3 is CASSLVAGLNTEAFF. CDR3 DNA: TGTGCCAGCAGCTTAGTAGCGGGGCTGAACACTGAAGCTTTCTTT. J is TRBJ1-1 and V is TRBV11-2; a weak D match, TRBD1 (5 bases). This CDR3 is built from 15 residues. Trimming stripped 1 base from V and 0 bases from J, with 9 bases between. CDR1 SGHAT and CDR2 FQNNGV come from the germline V gene.